This T cell receptor (beta chain) is drawn from a study of shared clonotypes between healthy human individuals (dated by TCRdb to about 2020). For the study in its entirety: A couple of women and a few men aged 18 to 49 years were included in the cohort. To increase sequencing depth and limit assay-specific biases, different laboratories used diverse techniques to prepare libraries and sequence TCR repertoires. To estimate repertoire size and how much clonotype sharing occurs between individuals, the study deeply sequenced the blood TCR repertoires of roughly 5 healthy adults. Between about 0.8 and 9 billion PBMCs per donor were obtained by leukapheresis. For each donor, CD4 naive and CD4 memory were each given three plates, CD8 naive was given two plates, and CD8 memory was given one plate.

General findings and caveats noted by the study authors: Rarefaction of sorted-subset datasets indicated incomplete sequencing despite the large sequencing depth. About 5% of naive CD4, around 4% of naive CD8, approximately 2.2% of memory CD4, and more than 0.35% of memory CD8 clonotypes were shared across a few donors. Because the study included only a small number of donors, the genetic and exposure-history diversity represented was limited. Higher generation probabilities were observed for clonotypes shared by all four sorted-subset donors than for non-shared clonotypes. Larger estimated clonotype richness was generally found for naive subsets than for memory subsets. Sampling was limited to blood, and TCR repertoires in tissue likely differ from TCR repertoires in blood. Pairwise subsampling indicated that sequencing depth was expected to affect the degree of clonotype sharing among donors.

About this clone: What this receptor recognizes is not known. No per-base quality is available; no much larger clone lies one base away.

Its CDR3 holds 14 amino acids, cysteine through phenylalanine. Only the CDR3 region is kept as DNA, spanning 42 bases read in frame from base 1. For this chain, trimming is 5 bases at the V end and 4 bases at the J end, and the number of junction bases without a gene match is 5. CDR1 is given as MNHEY and CDR2 as SMNVEV, both from the germline V gene (reference sequence). Using the deep immunoSEQ assay, multiplex PCR amplified TCR CDR3 regions from genomic DNA. For each cell subset, the extracted genomic DNA was distributed evenly across all wells of several immunoSEQ 96-well plates, and each plate served as one replicate. For sorted subsets, around 200 ng genomic DNA, equal to some 30,000 T cell genomes, was loaded into each replicate PCR. The purified libraries were quantified using a Qubit 3.0 fluorometer, sized with a Bioanalyzer 2100, and then quantified again using the KAPA Library Quantification kit. A separate single-read 150-cycle Illumina NextSeq 550 flow cell was used to sequence each immunoSEQ 96-well plate. The authors processed their data as follows. Because the immunoSEQ output included only junctional sequences and no quality scores, the filtering could not be the same as the filtering used for full-length reads. To assign V/J genes and CDR3, sequences were annotated using PyIR, a Python wrapper for IgBLAST v1.9, with IMGT germline references. Reads were removed for weak V/J assignments (E-value above 1e-6), missing CDR3, stop codons, out-of-frame junctions, or ambiguous translated residues. V3J clonotypes were defined by identical inferred V gene, J gene, and CDR3 amino acid sequence. Percentage overlap between repertoires was computed as shared unique clonotypes divided by the size of the smaller repertoire. Three approaches were used to assess repertoire richness: RTK rarefaction, the Chao1 estimator, and Recon v2.1 estimates of unobserved clonotypes. Generation probabilities were computed with OLGA for all TCRbeta clonotypes obtained by the gDNA method from several donors. Drawn from immuneACCESS, this table holds only the in-frame rearrangements with V and J called that TCRdb kept. Clones are partly lost; checked studies trace under half to an unresolved V gene and leave the rest unexplained. The DNA was the basis for D and trimming; V, J and clone size are from that table. The sample yields some 2,000,000 clones; around 95% were counted once. 0.1% to 0.15% of the sample goes to the ten largest clones.

Donors were healthy HIV-negative adults with no recently reported acute infections or vaccinations. Every donor was a Caucasian adult residing in Nashville, Tennessee, USA. CD4+ T cells were enriched by magnetic negative selection; naive cells were then positively selected on CD45RA, and the negative fraction formed the memory subset. Blood was obtained by leukapheresis, after which PBMCs were separated by Ficoll-Histopaque density gradient centrifugation and cryopreserved in liquid nitrogen vapor phase. Purity and quantity of every magnetically sorted T cell population were checked by analytical flow cytometry. Genomic DNA was isolated from every sorted fraction and measured by UV absorbance on a Nanodrop 2000c.

The sample comprised naive CD4+ T cells sorted from blood. The cell subset or site label for this specimen denotes: CD45RA+ positively selected. This chain joins TRBV27 to TRBJ1-1; 9 central nucleotides agree with TRBD1. This clonotype originated in a man in his late teens or twenties in good health. The DNA sequence follows: TGTGCCAGCAGTGGGGACAGGGTAACCACTGAAGCTTTCTTT. This translates into CASSGDRVTTEAFF.